This entry lists 8 T cell receptor beta chains sequenced from one sample in a study of regulatory T cells in long-lasting Graves disease. TCR beta libraries were built with iRepertoire HTBI primers and Arm-PCR of CDR3 regions. TCRdb fed the multiplex PCR reads into MiXCR, producing one record per CDR3 protein. The sample consists of a few hundred thousand distinct CDR3 sequences, around 16% of them appearing once. The time point denotes: newly diagnosed GD, antithyroid drugs for less than 3 months. RNA isolated from PBMCs was used to make the TCR library. The sample also formed part of further work on T cells in Graves' hyperthyroidism and ophthalmopathy.

Here the sequenced sample was peripheral blood mononuclear cells (PBMCs), taken at new diagnosis, from a patient treated with antithyroid drugs. Receptors originate from a woman aged 18-29 years with Graves disease.

The gene calls are TRBV29-1 and TRBJ2-6; maybe TRBD2 (6 bases). CDR3 length: 18 amino acids. V was cut by 1 base and J by 0 bases, with 16 bases left in between. CDR1 and CDR2 from the germline V gene are SQVTM and ANQGSEA. CDR3 coding DNA: TGCAGCGTTGAAGGGAGGGTCTTAGGAAGCTCTGGGGCCAACGTCCTGACTTTC. Its translation is CSVEGRVLGSSGANVLTF.

The chain recombines TRBV29-1 with TRBJ1-2; D is possibly TRBD1 (6 bases). This CDR3 has 14 residues. Germline V gene data show CDR1 as SQVTM and CDR2 as ANQGSEA. V lost 4 bases and J lost 3, with 15 bases in between. The CDR3 loop is CSVGHRVRDYGYTF. For the CDR3, the DNA is TGCAGCGTTGGTCACAGGGTTCGGGACTATGGCTACACCTTC.

This clonotype was counted at least ten times. The genes are TRBV18 and TRBJ2-1; 10 nucleotides line up with TRBD2. After removal of 5 bases from V and 0 bases from J, the junction contained 10 bases not matched to a gene. The CDR3 loop spans 18 amino acids. Germline assignment: CDR1 KGHSH and CDR2 LQKENI. The CDR3 reads CASSEASGSVRSYNEQFF. CDR3 DNA sequence: TGTGCCAGCTCAGAAGCTAGCGGGAGCGTGCGCTCCTACAATGAGCAGTTCTTC.

In this sample, this clonotype turned up many times. The rearrangement joins TRBV28 to TRBJ2-2; a possible D gene is TRBD1 (5 bases). CDR3 length equals 13 residues. Trimming removed 5 bases at V and 6 bases at J, with 10 bases between. The V gene's germline CDR1 is MDHEN and CDR2 SYDVKM. The CDR3 nucleotides read TGTGCCAGCAGTCCCCCAGGGTCCGGGGAGCTGTTTTTT. Amino acids: CASSPPGSGELFF.

The rearrangement joins TRBV4-1 to TRBJ2-7, with a possible D match to TRBD2 (7 bases). Trimming took off 2 bases at V and 2 bases at J, with 10 bases between the two ends. Germline lookup yields CDR1 MGHRA and CDR2 YSYEKL. This CDR3 is built from 14 residues. CDR3 DNA sequence: TGCGCCAGCAGCCAACGGGGGGCTACCTACGAGCAGTACTTC. The encoded protein is CASSQRGATYEQYF.

J is TRBJ2-1 and V is TRBV7-9, with a possible D match to TRBD2 (6 bases). The length of the CDR3 is 14 residues. CDR1 and CDR2 (germline): SEHNR, FQNEAQ (reference sequence). V shed 5 bases and J shed 8 bases, with 16 bases lying between them. Written as DNA, the CDR3 is TGTGCCAGCAGCCCGGGGACTCCTCGGGATGAGCAGTTCTTC. It codes for CASSPGTPRDEQFF.

This chain uses TRBV5-5 with TRBJ2-1; 8 bases fit TRBD2. This CDR3 contains 15 residues. With V trimmed by 4 bases and J by 6 bases, 9 bases remained unmatched. Germline CDR1 is SGHKS and CDR2 is YYEKEE (reference sequence). CDR3 nucleotide sequence: TGTGCCAGCAGCCCGGCCAGGACTAGCAGCAATGAGCAGTTCTTC. It is translated as CASSPARTSSNEQFF.

The genes are TRBV6-1 and TRBJ1-5; possible D gene TRBD1, 5 bases. V dropped 7 bases and J dropped 4 bases, with 11 bases sitting between them. Germline CDR1 reads MNHNS; CDR2 reads SASEGT. The CDR3 sequence is 13 residues long. The CDR3 spells CASTGGVNQPQHF. CDR3 nucleotide sequence: TGTGCCAGCACGGGGGGGGTTAATCAGCCCCAGCATTTT.